These T cell receptor beta chains were read from a single sample in a study of control samples from healthy donors and cancer patients. Here immunoSEQ multiplex PCR was the method, and the copy in TCRdb shows in-frame clones only, minus some. The data show 120,000 or so clones, around 94% seen once. The sequenced sample consisted of PBMCs. These receptors were collected from a man older than 75 with head and neck cancer. CDR3s include the opening cysteine and the closing phenylalanine or tryptophan. D genes are given only for firm matches. Size is omitted from some rows. Given values are once, few, many or a class for expanded clones.

>NA|TRBV5-5|few|TRBJ2-3
TGTGCCAGCATCGGAGTGGTAGGCCTTGGCACGCAGTATTTT
CASIGVVGLGTQYF
>NA|TRBV7-9|NA|TRBJ2-5
TGTGCCAGCAGCTTGCAGGGACCCCAAGAGACCCAGTACTTC
CASSLQGPQETQYF
>TRBD1|TRBV7-9|NA|TRBJ1-2
TGTGCCAGCAGCTTAGTAGGACAGGGAGGCTATGGCTACACCTTC
CASSLVGQGGYGYTF
>TRBD2|TRBV2|NA|TRBJ2-2
TGTGCCAGCAGTGAATTACCGAGCGGGAGTTACGCCGGGGAGCTGTTTTTT
CASSELPSGSYAGELFF
>TRBD2|TRBV7-6|NA|TRBJ2-1
TGTGCCAGCAGCTTAGATCCTAGCGGAGTCGGTGGGCAGTTCTTC
CASSLDPSGVGGQFF
>NA|TRBV5-8|NA|TRBJ1-2
TGTGCCAGCAGCTTGCTGGGTAACTATGGCTACACCTTC
CASSLLGNYGYTF
>TRBD1|TRBV5-6|NA|TRBJ2-2
TGTGCCAGCAGTCCGGGACAGGGGTTCACCGGGGAGCTGTTTTTT
CASSPGQGFTGELFF
>TRBD1|TRBV7-2|NA|TRBJ1-1
TGTGCCAGCAGTCCCGGACAGGGATGGAACACTGAAGCTTTCTTT
CASSPGQGWNTEAFF
>NA|TRBV6-2/TRBV6-3|NA|TRBJ2-2
TGTGCCAGCAGTTCCCCGGCGGGCCCCGGGGAGCTGTTTTTT
CASSSPAGPGELFF
>NA|TRBV30|NA|TRBJ2-7
TGTGCCTGGAGGGGAGGGGGAAACGAGCAGTACTTC
CAWRGGGNEQYF
>TRBD1|TRBV9|NA|TRBJ1-2
TGTGCCAGCAGCGCCTCCTCCGGGACAGGGGTCTATGGCTACACCTTC
CASSASSGTGVYGYTF
>NA|TRBV4-3|NA|TRBJ2-3
TGCGCCAGCAGCCAAGGGGCGCAAGGGAGCACAGATACGCAGTATTTT
CASSQGAQGSTDTQYF
>TRBD1|TRBV4-3|once|TRBJ1-2
TGCGCCAGCAGCCAAGCGCAGGGGGCCGGAGCGAACTATGGCTACACCTTC
CASSQAQGAGANYGYTF
>TRBD1|TRBV5-1|NA|TRBJ2-5
TGCGCCAGCAGCTTCGGGACAGTCGAAGAGACCCAGTACTTC
CASSFGTVEETQYF
>NA|TRBV14|NA|TRBJ2-3
TGTGCCAGCAGCCGTCCTAGCGTAACAGATACGCAGTATTTT
CASSRPSVTDTQYF
>TRBD1|TRBV7-9|NA|TRBJ1-5
TGTGCCAGCAGCTTAGGGACAGGGGAACGTCAGCCCCAGCATTTT
CASSLGTGERQPQHF
>NA|TRBV19|NA|TRBJ2-5
TGTGCCAGTAGTACAGCACGGGACCAGTCAGAGACCCAGTACTTC
CASSTARDQSETQYF
>TRBD2|TRBV5-4|NA|TRBJ2-3
TGTGCCAGCAGCAAACCCGGGACTAGCGCTACAGATACGCAGTATTTT
CASSKPGTSATDTQYF
>NA|TRBV4-1|NA|TRBJ2-7
TGCGCCAGCAGCCAAGAATTTGTCGAGGCGGGGCAGTACTTC
CASSQEFVEAGQYF
>NA|TRBV7-2|NA|TRBJ1-2
TGTGCCAGCAGCTTAGACGGCAGACAACACGGCGGGTCCTATGGCTACACCTTC
CASSLDGRQHGGSYGYTF
>TRBD2|TRBV5-4|NA|TRBJ2-3
TGTGCCAGCAGCTCCCCAGCGGGGGAGACGCAGTATTTT
CASSSPAGETQYF
>NA|TRBV29-1|NA|TRBJ1-2
TGCAGCGTTGAAACAGCCTTATATGGCTACACCTTC
CSVETALYGYTF
>TRBD1|TRBV5-1|NA|TRBJ2-3
TGCGCCAGCAGCTTGGGGGGACAGGGTAGCACAGATACGCAGTATTTT
CASSLGGQGSTDTQYF
>TRBD1|TRBV5-1|NA|TRBJ2-6
TGCGCCAGCAGCGGAAGGGGGCCTGGGGCCAACGTCCTGACTTTC
CASSGRGPGANVLTF
>NA|TRBV10-1|NA|TRBJ2-7
TGCGCCAGCAGTGCTGGGAACTACGAGCAGTACTTC
CASSAGNYEQYF
>NA|TRBV6-7|NA|TRBJ2-2
TGTGCCAGCAGTCGAGGAACGAACACCGGGGAGCTGTTTTTT
CASSRGTNTGELFF
>NA|TRBV30|NA|TRBJ1-2
TGTGCCTGGAGCCCTCCTTGGGGGGCAGGGGGCTACACCTTC
CAWSPPWGAGGYTF
>NA|TRBV4-1|NA|TRBJ2-1
TGCGCCAGCAGCCAGATAGGGGGTTTGAATGAGCAGTTCTTC
CASSQIGGLNEQFF
>TRBD1|TRBV19|NA|TRBJ1-1
TGTGCCAGTAGTATCTCAGGGGGCTTGGTTGTAGCTTTCTTT
CASSISGGLVVAFF
>NA|TRBV6-5|once|TRBJ2-7
TGTGCCAGCTCAGAGGGGTTCAACTACGAGCAGTACTTC
CASSEGFNYEQYF
>NA|TRBV5-1|NA|TRBJ1-2
TGCGCCAGCAGCCGAGAAGGCTTGGCTCGTGACTATGGCTACACCTTC
CASSREGLARDYGYTF
>NA|TRBV4-1|NA|TRBJ1-2
TGCGCCAGCAGGTCCGGGGACAACCCCCGCGGCTACACCTTC
CASRSGDNPRGYTF
>NA|TRBV7-9|once|TRBJ2-2
TGTGCCAGCAGCCCGCAGGGGCGGAGGGAGCTGTTTTTT
CASSPQGRRELFF
>NA|TRBV27|once|TRBJ2-3
TGTGCCAGCAGTCCCCGGCCCCGGCCTTACACAGATACGCAGTATTTT
CASSPRPRPYTDTQYF
>NA|TRBV5-1|NA|TRBJ2-3
TGCGCCAGCAGCTTGGCGACGGAAGGAGATACGCAGTATTTT
CASSLATEGDTQYF
>NA|TRBV27|NA|TRBJ1-2
TGTGCCAGCAGCCTGACGGGGGGCTTTGGGGCTAACTATGGCTACACCTTC
CASSLTGGFGANYGYTF
>TRBD1|TRBV6-5|NA|TRBJ1-1
TGTGCCAGCAGTAAGGGACAGGAGAGGAACACTGAAGCTTTCTTT
CASSKGQERNTEAFF
>NA|TRBV5-1|few|TRBJ1-1
TGCGCCAGCAGCCCAAGACCCGGGTTAATGAACACTGAAGCTTTCTTT
CASSPRPGLMNTEAFF
>TRBD2|TRBV6-2/TRBV6-3|NA|TRBJ2-1
TGTGCCAGCAGTTCACTAGCGGCCTCTCGGTACGAGCAGTTCTTC
CASSSLAASRYEQFF
>NA|TRBV6-5|NA|TRBJ1-6
TGTGCCAGCAGTTACCTTGGTTATAATTCACCCCTCCACTTT
CASSYLGYNSPLHF
>NA|TRBV11-2|NA|TRBJ2-3
TGTGCCAGCAGCTTAGCTACGGGGGGCGGCACAGATACGCAGTATTTT
CASSLATGGGTDTQYF
>TRBD1|TRBV9|NA|TRBJ2-7
TGTGCCAGCAGCGTAGATAGGACAGGGGACGACGAGCAGTACTTC
CASSVDRTGDDEQYF
>TRBD2|TRBV5-4|NA|TRBJ2-7
TGTGCCAGCAGCTTGGGACTAGCGGGAGGGTATTCCTACGAGCAGTACTTC
CASSLGLAGGYSYEQYF
>NA|TRBV27|NA|TRBJ2-7
TGTGCCAGCAGCGCCCAGGGTGGAGGGTACGAGCAGTACTTC
CASSAQGGGYEQYF
>NA|TRBV4-1|NA|TRBJ2-7
TGCGCCAGCAGCCCCGATCGGATGCAGTACTACGAGCAGTACTTC
CASSPDRMQYYEQYF
>NA|TRBV12-3/TRBV12-4|NA|TRBJ1-1
TGTGCCAGCAGTTCTCGGAGGGTCACTGAAGCTTTCTTT
CASSSRRVTEAFF
>TRBD2|TRBV27|NA|TRBJ2-7
TGTGCCAGCAGTCCGTCTCTGGCGGGAGGGTTCTACGAGCAGTACTTC
CASSPSLAGGFYEQYF
>NA|TRBV2|NA|TRBJ1-1
TGTGCCACCGCCGAAGGGCTGACTGAAGCTTTCTTT
CATAEGLTEAFF
>NA|TRBV11-2|NA|TRBJ2-3
TGTGCCAGCAGCTCCGACTGGACAGATACGCAGTATTTT
CASSSDWTDTQYF
>NA|TRBV3-1/TRBV3-2|NA|TRBJ1-6
TGTGCCAGCAGCCCCCATTTGAGGGGCCCTCGGTATAATTCACCCCTCCACTTT
CASSPHLRGPRYNSPLHF
>TRBD1|TRBV5-1|NA|TRBJ1-4
TGCGCCAGCAGCTTAGACAGGGGGTGGACTAATGAAAAACTGTTTTTT
CASSLDRGWTNEKLFF
>NA|TRBV5-1|NA|TRBJ2-2
TGCGCCAGCAGCTTGATGGGGAAGCCGAACACCGGGGAGCTGTTTTTT
CASSLMGKPNTGELFF
>NA|TRBV7-6|NA|TRBJ2-7
TGTGCCAGCAGCTTACGAAGGAGCGAGCAGTACTTC
CASSLRRSEQYF
>NA|TRBV5-6|NA|TRBJ2-3
TGTGCCAGCAGCTTGCCAGGCACAGATACGCAGTATTTT
CASSLPGTDTQYF
>TRBD2|TRBV5-1|NA|TRBJ2-3
TGCGCCAGCAGCGCGGGACTAGCGGGAAGTAATACGCAGTATTTT
CASSAGLAGSNTQYF
>NA|TRBV5-1|NA|TRBJ2-7
TGCGCCAGCAGCTTGGGCTACGAGCAGTACTTC
CASSLGYEQYF
>TRBD1|TRBV6-6|NA|TRBJ1-1
TGTGCCAGCAGTCCCGGGACAGAAAACACTGAAGCTTTCTTT
CASSPGTENTEAFF